The clone carrying this T cell receptor (beta chain) was counted many times. A sample-barcoded 5' primer and a J-beta primer mix were used in a second PCR of roughly 6 to 11 cycles. MiXCR was run by TCRdb on the 5' RACE reads, yielding one entry per CDR3 protein. Seen here are more than 500,000 distinct CDR3 sequences, 25% to 35% observed once, and the top ten hold 3% to 4%. The data originate from a study of blood T cells in healthy people across ages. Trimming took 0 bases from V and 7 from J, leaving 16 bases between them. This CDR3 is 15 amino acids long. Germline V gives CDR1 LNHNV, CDR2 YYDKDF (reference sequence). The sample was also linked to a second study, of T cells of mothers and their children.

This receptor was taken from a boy aged 2 to 10 in good health. Material: blood. The chain is built from TRBV15 and TRBJ2-7; a possible D gene is TRBD2 (6 bases). The CDR3 DNA is TGTGCCACCAGCAGAGATCGCAACCTAGGGAGGGAGCAGTACTTC. Translation gives CATSRDRNLGREQYF.